These 27 T cell receptor beta chains came from one sample sequenced in a study of early T cells in non-severe SARS-CoV-2 infection. TCRdb used MiXCR to reprocess the 5' RACE reads, holding one entry per CDR3 protein. This sample has more than 25,000 distinct CDR3 sequences; about 2.7% occur once, and the top ten carry 0.72%. Sequenced: whole blood. Every receptor here comes from an adult who was a healthcare worker with PCR-confirmed SARS-CoV-2 infection or an uninfected control (not recorded which).

This clonotype has ten or more counts. This sequence joins TRBV6-2 or TRBV6-3 and TRBJ2-5; TRBD1 agrees at 8 bases. Germline-derived CDR1 and CDR2 are MNHEY and SVGEGT. The CDR3 length is 14 residues. J lost 4 bases, V lost 6 bases, and 7 bases had no gene match. CDR3 DNA sequence: TGTGCCAGCAGACGGACAGGGAAGGGAGAGACCCAGTACTTC. This translates into CASRRTGKGETQYF.

This clonotype has a count of ten or more. In DNA, the CDR3 is TGCGCCAGCAGCCTCGGGGTCCTTCCGAACACTGAAGCTTTCTTT. Encoded protein: CASSLGVLPNTEAFF. The chain carries TRBV4-1 and TRBJ1-1; D not certain. V dropped 4 bases and J dropped 1 base, with 13 bases sitting between them. CDR3 length: 15 amino acids. Germline V gene sequence: CDR1 MGHRA, CDR2 YSYEKL.

This clonotype was seen ten or more times. This chain connects TRBV6-2 or TRBV6-3 to TRBJ2-3, with a tentative D call TRBD2 (5 bases). CDR3 length: 14 residues. V lost 6 bases, J lost 2 bases, and 12 bases lay in between. Germline V gene lookup returns CDR1 MNHEY and CDR2 SVGEGT. CDR3 amino acids: CASRSASTTDTQYF. The CDR3 DNA sequence: TGTGCCAGCAGGAGCGCTAGCACCACAGATACGCAGTATTTT.

The chain is built from TRBV5-1 and TRBJ2-2; the match to TRBD2 covers 8 bases. The CDR3 totals 16 residues. CDR1 is SGHRS and CDR2 is YFSETQ in the germline V gene. V gave up 4 bases and J gave up 4 bases; unmatched junction bases: 9. CDR3 nucleotides: TGCGCCAGCAGCGCCCAGTGGCGGGGGGCCACCGGGGAGCTGTTTTTT. Its protein is CASSAQWRGATGELFF.

In this sample, this clonotype turned up many times. The chain carries TRBV18 and TRBJ1-3; no clear D gene. V lost 2 bases to trimming and J lost 0 bases, with 5 bases between them. Germline CDR1 and CDR2: KGHSH and LQKENI. The length of the CDR3 is 14 residues. CDR3 residues: CASSPDVSGNTIYF. CDR3 nucleotide sequence: TGTGCCAGCTCACCAGACGTCTCTGGAAACACCATATATTTT.

This clonotype appeared many times. The V and J genes are TRBV21-1 and TRBJ2-7. TRBV21-1 is annotated as a pseudogene. The CDR3 is 15 residues long. CDR3 nucleotide sequence: TGTGCCAGCAGCATTGTCAGAAGCAGCTCCTACGAGCAGTACGTC. Amino acids: CASSIVRSSSYEQYV.

This chain uses TRBV7-9 with TRBJ1-1; TRBD1 matches 12 bases. The V gene end was trimmed by 2 bases and the J gene end by 5 bases; junction bases not matched to a gene: 15. Germline loops: CDR1 SEHNR, CDR2 FQNEAQ (reference sequence). CDR3 length: 19 residues. CDR3 coding DNA: TGTGCCAGCAGCTTATTCCTACTCCGGGACAGGGGGCGCGATACTGAAGCTTTCTTT. Amino acids: CASSLFLLRDRGRDTEAFF.

In this sample, this clonotype turned up many times. This chain links TRBV6-1 with TRBJ1-1; 10 nucleotides match TRBD1. CDR1 MNHNS and CDR2 SASEGT come from the germline V gene. The trim removed 5 bases at V and 6 bases at J, leaving 3 bases unmatched. The CDR3 has 13 amino acids. The CDR3, as DNA: TGTGCCAGCAGTACGGACAGGGGGTCTGAAGCTTTCTTT. Translated: CASSTDRGSEAFF.

Many counts were recorded for this clonotype. This chain links TRBV12-3 or TRBV12-4 with TRBJ2-2; D tentatively reads TRBD1 or TRBD2 (5 bases each). V lost 4 bases, J lost 9 bases, and 24 bases lay in between. This CDR3 comprises 17 residues. The DNA for the CDR3 is TGTGCCAGCAGTTACGCCTACACCGGGACCTTCGACCGGGAGCTGTTTTTT. It is translated as CASSYAYTGTFDRELFF.

This clonotype showed up many times. V usage is TRBV5-5 and J usage is TRBJ1-5, with D tentatively TRBD1 (6 bases). Trimming shortened V by 4 bases and J by 0 bases, and 11 bases separated the two germline ends. This CDR3 is built from 15 residues. Germline V gene sequence: CDR1 SGHKS, CDR2 YYEKEE (reference sequence). CDR3 sequence (DNA): TGTGCCAGCAGCCTACAGGGAATTAGCAATCAGCCCCAGCATTTT. Protein product: CASSLQGISNQPQHF.

The chain carries TRBV7-8 and TRBJ1-3; D is uncertain. In germline, CDR1 is SGHVS, CDR2 FQNEAQ. V was pared by 6 bases and J by 0 bases, with 12 bases between. This CDR3 is 15 amino acids long. CDR3 loop: CASRIDGHSGNTIYF. The CDR3 DNA sequence: TGTGCCAGCAGAATAGACGGCCACTCTGGAAACACCATATATTTT.

This clonotype was found many times. V is TRBV20-1 and J is TRBJ2-1, with 8 bases matching TRBD2. The CDR3 is made up of 17 amino acids. Germline V lookup: CDR1 DFQATT, CDR2 SNEGSKA (reference sequence). After removal of 4 bases from V and 4 bases from J, the junction contained 15 bases not matched to a gene. CDR3 residues: CSAKPPTGGDTYNEQFF. The CDR3 coding sequence is TGCAGTGCTAAGCCCCCTACCGGGGGGGACACATACAATGAGCAGTTCTTC.

In this sample, this clonotype turned up many times. In DNA form, the CDR3 reads TGTGCCAGTAGTAATGGGGGTCCGCGGGGAGAGACCCAGTACTTC. Residues: CASSNGGPRGETQYF. The chain recombines TRBV19 with TRBJ2-5; a possible D gene is TRBD2 (6 bases). This CDR3 has 15 amino acids. In germline, CDR1 is LNHDA, CDR2 SQIVND (reference sequence). Trimming pared 4 bases from V and 4 bases from J, leaving 16 bases between.

This clonotype was observed at least ten times. The gene calls are TRBV10-3 and TRBJ2-7, with D possibly being TRBD1 (5 bases). From germline, CDR1 is ENHRY and CDR2 SYGVKD. Trimming cost V 10 bases and J 3 bases, with 22 bases left between them. CDR3 length: 15 residues. The DNA for the CDR3 is TGTGCCACCGCGGATCGGAAGGACACCCTCTACGAGCAGTACGTC. Its protein product is CATADRKDTLYEQYV.

At least ten counts were recorded for this clonotype. The rearrangement uses TRBV12-3 or TRBV12-4 and TRBJ1-6, with TRBD1 as a possible D gene (5 bases). The CDR3 covers 15 residues. V shed 8 bases and J shed 13 bases, with 24 bases lying between them. CDR3: CASAVDVGLEGPLHF. In DNA, the CDR3 is TGTGCCAGCGCCGTGGACGTGGGACTAGAAGGCCCCCTCCACTTT.

The chain has TRBV5-4 and TRBJ1-1, with unresolved D. The CDR3 runs 14 residues. The V gene's germline CDR1 is SGHNT and CDR2 YYREEE (reference sequence). Trimming stripped 7 bases from V and 9 bases from J, with 22 bases between. Here the CDR3 DNA reads TGTGCCAGCGGCCCTATGTCCGGAAATTCGCAAGCTTTCTTT. This translates into CASGPMSGNSQAFF.

This clonotype was observed at least ten times. The V call is TRBV7-3, the J call TRBJ2-6; TRBD2 is a possible D gene (5 bases). Germline values: CDR1 SGHTA, CDR2 FQGTGA. The CDR3 runs 19 residues. Trimming left V 5 bases short and J 0 bases short, with 20 bases between. The CDR3 region has the DNA TGTGCCAGCAGCCCGTTCAACGGGGTGTTGGTCTCTGGGGCCAACGTCCTGACTTTC. Translated: CASSPFNGVLVSGANVLTF.

This clonotype was seen many times. The chain is built from TRBV20-1 and TRBJ2-7; D is perhaps TRBD2 (7 bases). The CDR3 covers 12 residues. V lost 6 bases and J 7 bases, leaving 16 bases between the germline ends. CDR1 and CDR2 from the germline V gene are DFQATT and SNEGSKA (reference sequence). The CDR3: CSAKGGVLEQYV. In DNA, the CDR3 is TGCAGTGCAAAGGGGGGGGTTTTAGAGCAGTACGTC.

This clonotype was seen many times. The chain recombines TRBV9 with TRBJ2-3, with 13 bases matching TRBD2. J gave up 1 base and V 4 bases, and 3 bases lay outside the gene matches. Germline-derived CDR1 and CDR2 are SGDLS and YYNGEE. The CDR3 contains 16 residues. The CDR3 DNA is TGTGCCAGCAGCTTCGGACTAGCGGGGGGCACAGATACGCAGTATTTT. It specifies CASSFGLAGGTDTQYF.

This clonotype was observed at least ten times. The J gene is TRBJ1-2, the V gene TRBV4-1; D not certain. Germline assignment: CDR1 MGHRA and CDR2 YSYEKL. Trimming removed 0 bases at V and 4 bases at J, with 9 bases between. The CDR3 runs to 14 residues. The CDR3 DNA sequence: TGCGCCAGCAGCCAAGAACGACGGTCCTATGGCTACACCTTC. Translating it yields CASSQERRSYGYTF.

This clonotype has ten or more counts. J is TRBJ2-3 and V is TRBV12-3 or TRBV12-4, with 7 bases identical to TRBD2. The CDR3 loop spans 14 amino acids. Trimming at V came to 6 bases and at J to 1 base, leaving 4 bases not matched to a gene. The CDR3 DNA reads as TGTGCCAGCAGCCAGCGGGACCGCACAGATACGCAGTATTTT. It specifies CASSQRDRTDTQYF.

This clonotype was observed a few times. The gene calls are TRBV24-1 and TRBJ2-5; 11 positions agree with TRBD2. The junction had 2 bases not matched to a gene; V was cut back by 4 bases and J by 5 bases. Germline assignment: CDR1 KGHDR and CDR2 SFDVKD. CDR3 length: 14 amino acids. As DNA, the CDR3 is TGTGCCACCAGTGAGACTAGCGGGGTGGAGACCCAGTACTTC. Residues: CATSETSGVETQYF.

This clonotype was seen repeatedly, ten times or more. The chain carries TRBV6-1 and TRBJ2-3; 11 positions match TRBD2. The junction had 6 bases not matched to a gene; V was cut back by 7 bases and J by 0 bases. The CDR3 covers 16 residues. CDR1 is MNHNS, CDR2 SASEGT, per germline. The CDR3 reads CASKTRLAGSTDTQYF. The CDR3, as DNA: TGTGCCAGCAAGACACGACTAGCGGGGAGCACAGATACGCAGTATTTT.

This clonotype was seen ten or more times. The V and J genes are TRBV5-5 and TRBJ2-7, with 9 bases lining up with TRBD1. This CDR3 contains 14 residues. The V and J ends lost 4 bases and 3 bases, in that order; junction bases with no gene match: 5. Germline V gives CDR1 SGHKS, CDR2 YYEKEE (reference sequence). The CDR3 region is CASSAGQGFYEQYV. CDR3 DNA: TGTGCCAGCAGCGCCGGACAGGGGTTCTACGAGCAGTACGTC.

A few counts support this clonotype. The chain couples TRBV19 to TRBJ2-1; a weak D match, TRBD1 (5 bases). The CDR3 consists of 15 residues. V dropped 1 base and J dropped 8 bases, with 15 bases sitting between them. Germline loops: CDR1 LNHDA, CDR2 SQIVND (reference sequence). CDR3 bases: TGTGCCAGTAGTATAGCTGCTAGGGGTCCCTATGAGCAGTTCTTC. Translating gives CASSIAARGPYEQFF.

This clonotype was seen ten or more times. The V and J genes are TRBV29-1 and TRBJ2-3; tentative D call: TRBD1 (6 bases). CDR1 is SQVTM and CDR2 is ANQGSEA in the germline V gene. This CDR3 comprises 12 residues. In nucleotides, the CDR3 is TGCAGTCTACGCAGGGGCAGAGATACGCAGTATTTT. This translates into CSLRRGRDTQYF.

The table lists this clonotype with many counts. The V gene is TRBV12-3 or TRBV12-4, the J gene TRBJ2-3, with 9 positions matching TRBD1. V trimming: 5 bases; J trimming: 5 bases; junction bases outside the gene matches: 5. This CDR3 spans 14 amino acids. CDR3 DNA: TGTGCCAGCAGTCCGGACAGGGGACAAGATACGCAGTATTTT. Protein sequence: CASSPDRGQDTQYF.